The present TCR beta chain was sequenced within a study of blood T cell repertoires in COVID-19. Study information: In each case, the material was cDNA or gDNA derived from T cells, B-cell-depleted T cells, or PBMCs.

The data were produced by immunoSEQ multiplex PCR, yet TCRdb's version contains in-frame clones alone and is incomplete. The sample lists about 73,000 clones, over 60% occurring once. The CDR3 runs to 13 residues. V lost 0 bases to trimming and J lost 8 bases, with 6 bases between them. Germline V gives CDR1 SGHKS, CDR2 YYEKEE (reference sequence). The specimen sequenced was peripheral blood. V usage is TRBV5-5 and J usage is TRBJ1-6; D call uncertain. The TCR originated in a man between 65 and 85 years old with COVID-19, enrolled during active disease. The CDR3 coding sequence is TGTGCCAGCAGCTTGGCCGGGGATTCACCCCTCCACTTT. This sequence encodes CASSLAGDSPLHF. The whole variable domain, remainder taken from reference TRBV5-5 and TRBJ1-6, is DAGVTQSPTHLIKTRGQQVTLRCSPISGHKSVSWYQQVLGQGPQFIFQYYEKEERGRGNFPDRFSARQFPNYSSELNVNALLLGDSALYLCASSLAGDSPLHFGNGTRLTVT.